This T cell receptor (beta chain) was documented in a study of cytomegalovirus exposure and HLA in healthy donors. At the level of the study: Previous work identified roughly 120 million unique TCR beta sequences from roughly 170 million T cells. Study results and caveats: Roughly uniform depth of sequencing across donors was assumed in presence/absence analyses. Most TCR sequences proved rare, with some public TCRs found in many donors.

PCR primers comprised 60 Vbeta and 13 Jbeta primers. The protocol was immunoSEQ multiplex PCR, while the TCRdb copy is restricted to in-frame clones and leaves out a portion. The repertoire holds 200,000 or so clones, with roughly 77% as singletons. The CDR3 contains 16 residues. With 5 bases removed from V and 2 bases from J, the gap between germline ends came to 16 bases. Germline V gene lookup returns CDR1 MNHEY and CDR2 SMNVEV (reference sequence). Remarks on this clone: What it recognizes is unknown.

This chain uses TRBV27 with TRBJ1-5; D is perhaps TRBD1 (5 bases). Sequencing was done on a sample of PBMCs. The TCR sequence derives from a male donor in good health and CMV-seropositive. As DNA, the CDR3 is TGTGCCAGCAGTCTCGCAGGGAGGGACGGCAATCAGCCCCAGCATTTT. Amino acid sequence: CASSLAGRDGNQPQHF.